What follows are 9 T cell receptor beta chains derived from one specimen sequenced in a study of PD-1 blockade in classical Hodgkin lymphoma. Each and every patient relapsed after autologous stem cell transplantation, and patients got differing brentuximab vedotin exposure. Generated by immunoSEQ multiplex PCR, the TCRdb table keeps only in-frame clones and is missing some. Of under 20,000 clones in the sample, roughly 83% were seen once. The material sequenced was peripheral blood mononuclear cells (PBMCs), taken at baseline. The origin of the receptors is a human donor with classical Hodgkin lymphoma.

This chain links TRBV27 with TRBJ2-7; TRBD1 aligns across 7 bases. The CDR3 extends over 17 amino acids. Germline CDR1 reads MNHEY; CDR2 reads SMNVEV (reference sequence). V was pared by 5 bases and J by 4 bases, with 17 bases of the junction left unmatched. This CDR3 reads CASSPYPTGDLLYEQYF. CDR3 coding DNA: TGTGCCAGCAGTCCTTACCCAACAGGGGATCTCTTGTACGAGCAGTACTTC.

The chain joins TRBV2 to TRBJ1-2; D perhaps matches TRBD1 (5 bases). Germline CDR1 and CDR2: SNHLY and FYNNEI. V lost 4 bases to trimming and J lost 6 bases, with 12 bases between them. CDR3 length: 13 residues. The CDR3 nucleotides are TGTGCCAGCAGTGTGGAGGGGAGGAATGGCTACACCTTC. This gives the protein CASSVEGRNGYTF.

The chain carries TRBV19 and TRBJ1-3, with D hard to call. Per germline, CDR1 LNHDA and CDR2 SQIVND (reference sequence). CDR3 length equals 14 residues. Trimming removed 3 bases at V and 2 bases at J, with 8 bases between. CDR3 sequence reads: CASSIQGPGNTIYF. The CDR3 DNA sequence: TGTGCCAGTAGTATCCAAGGGCCTGGAAACACCATATATTTT.

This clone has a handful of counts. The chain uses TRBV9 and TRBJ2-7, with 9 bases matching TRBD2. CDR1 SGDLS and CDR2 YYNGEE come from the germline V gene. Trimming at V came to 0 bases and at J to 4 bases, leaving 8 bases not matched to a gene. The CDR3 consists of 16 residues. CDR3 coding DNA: TGTGCCAGCAGCGTAGGAGCGGGGGGCCGTGGATACGAGCAGTACTTC. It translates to CASSVGAGGRGYEQYF.

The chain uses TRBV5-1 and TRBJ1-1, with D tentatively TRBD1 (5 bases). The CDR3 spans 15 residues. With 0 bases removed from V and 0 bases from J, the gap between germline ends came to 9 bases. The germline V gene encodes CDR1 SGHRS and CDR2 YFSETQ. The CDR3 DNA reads TGCGCCAGCAGCTTGGTGCGGGGGATGAACACTGAAGCTTTCTTT. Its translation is CASSLVRGMNTEAFF.

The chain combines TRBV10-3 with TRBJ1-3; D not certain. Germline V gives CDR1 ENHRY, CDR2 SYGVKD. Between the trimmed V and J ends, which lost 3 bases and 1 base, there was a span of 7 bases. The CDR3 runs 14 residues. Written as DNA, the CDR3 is TGTGCCATCAGTGATGGGAGTTCTGGAAACACCATATATTTT. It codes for CAISDGSSGNTIYF.

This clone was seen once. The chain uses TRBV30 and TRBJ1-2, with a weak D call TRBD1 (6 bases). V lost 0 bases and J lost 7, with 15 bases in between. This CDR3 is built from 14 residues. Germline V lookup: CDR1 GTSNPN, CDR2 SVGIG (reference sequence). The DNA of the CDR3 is TGTGCCTGGAGTGTATGGCGGGGCAGGGGTGGCTACACCTTC. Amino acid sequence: CAWSVWRGRGGYTF.

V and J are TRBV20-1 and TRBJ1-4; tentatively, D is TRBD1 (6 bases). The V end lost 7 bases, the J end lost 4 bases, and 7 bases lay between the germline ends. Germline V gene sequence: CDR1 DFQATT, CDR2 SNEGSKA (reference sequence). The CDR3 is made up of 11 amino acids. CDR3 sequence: CSGQVNEKLFF. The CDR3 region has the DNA TGCAGTGGACAGGTTAATGAAAAACTGTTTTTT.

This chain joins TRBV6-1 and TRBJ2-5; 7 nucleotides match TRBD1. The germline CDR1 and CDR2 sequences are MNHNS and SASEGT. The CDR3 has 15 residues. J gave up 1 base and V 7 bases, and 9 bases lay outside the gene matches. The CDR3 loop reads CASNKGAGRQETQYF. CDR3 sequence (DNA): TGTGCCAGCAATAAGGGGGCAGGGCGCCAAGAGACCCAGTACTTC.